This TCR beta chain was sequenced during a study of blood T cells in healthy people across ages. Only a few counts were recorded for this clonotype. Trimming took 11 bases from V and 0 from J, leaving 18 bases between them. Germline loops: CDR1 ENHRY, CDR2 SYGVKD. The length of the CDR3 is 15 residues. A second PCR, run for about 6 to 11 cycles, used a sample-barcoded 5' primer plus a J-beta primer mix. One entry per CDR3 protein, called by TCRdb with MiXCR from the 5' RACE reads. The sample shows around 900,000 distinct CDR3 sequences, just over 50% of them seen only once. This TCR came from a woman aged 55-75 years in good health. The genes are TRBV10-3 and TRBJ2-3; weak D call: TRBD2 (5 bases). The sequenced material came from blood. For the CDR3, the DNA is TGTGCCGCGGGTCCAAGGGCGACCAGCACAGATACGCAGTATTTT. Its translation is CAAGPRATSTDTQYF.